The 29 T cell receptor beta chains below were found in one sample sequenced in a study of T cells in localized non-small cell lung cancer. Using immunoSEQ multiplex PCR, the repertoire was profiled, and TCRdb retains in-frame clones only, with some absent. The sample contains approximately 2,000 clones, about 23% of which appear only once. The source was normal lung tissue next to the tumor, collected before any cancer treatment. These receptors all stem from a female donor older than 55 with stage II lung adenocarcinoma.

This chain uses TRBV5-1 with TRBJ1-1; D is unresolved. CDR1 and CDR2 from the germline V gene are SGHRS and YFSETQ. V was shortened by 1 base and J by 2 bases, with 15 bases between the two germline ends. This CDR3 has 16 amino acids. The CDR3 DNA reads TGCGCCAGCAGCTTGATTAGCAGATCCCCTAACACTGAAGCTTTCTTT. This gives the protein CASSLISRSPNTEAFF.

This clone was detected once. The chain carries TRBV5-1 and TRBJ2-1, with D tentatively TRBD2 (7 bases). V gave up 3 bases and J gave up 8 bases, with 24 bases separating them. The CDR3 contains 17 residues. In germline, CDR1 is SGHRS, CDR2 YFSETQ. In DNA, the CDR3 is TGCGCCAGCAGCTCCGTTCCGGCCGGGGGGCCGTTGGATGAGCAGTTCTTC. Its protein is CASSSVPAGGPLDEQFF.

The J gene is TRBJ2-7, the V gene TRBV18; TRBD1 is a possible D gene (5 bases). The V end was cut by 0 bases, the J end by 7 bases, with 10 bases between. CDR1 and CDR2 from the germline V gene are KGHSH and LQKENI. The CDR3 is made up of 13 amino acids. In nucleotides, the CDR3 is TGTGCCAGCTCACCACCTCAGGGCCGGGAGCAGTACTTC. The encoded protein is CASSPPQGREQYF.

This clone was seen more than once but under ten times. This chain links TRBV6-8 with TRBJ1-5; D remains ambiguous. Germline CDR1 and CDR2: MNHGY and SAAAGT. V lost 5 bases and J 5 bases, leaving 10 bases between the germline ends. The CDR3 totals 13 residues. The CDR3 DNA follows: TGTGCCAGCAGTGAGTGGCCTGATCAGCCCCAGCATTTT. Its protein product is CASSEWPDQPQHF.

V is TRBV18 and J is TRBJ2-2, with 10 bases identical to TRBD1. Trimming took 3 bases from V and 6 from J; bases not matched to a gene: 4. The CDR3 loop spans 15 amino acids. The germline V gene has CDR1 KGHSH and CDR2 LQKENI. CDR3 nucleotide sequence: TGTGCCAGCTCACCGGGACAGGGGATCCCCGGGGAGCTGTTTTTT. Translation gives CASSPGQGIPGELFF.

V gene TRBV19 combines with J gene TRBJ2-7; TRBD1 matches at 10 bases. The CDR3 covers 15 residues. Germline assignment: CDR1 LNHDA and CDR2 SQIVND (reference sequence). The J segment lost 2 bases and the V segment lost 1 base, leaving 2 bases of the junction unmatched. The CDR3 region has the DNA TGTGCCAGTAGTATAGGGGGACAGGGGACCTACGAGCAGTACTTC. Protein: CASSIGGQGTYEQYF.

The chain has TRBV28 and TRBJ2-7; possibly TRBD1 or TRBD2 for D (5 bases each). The CDR3 totals 14 residues. Trimming took off 5 bases at V and 9 bases at J, with 20 bases between the two ends. Germline CDR1 reads MDHEN; CDR2 reads SYDVKM. In DNA form, the CDR3 reads TGTGCCAGCAGTCCGCCGGGGACGCGACCAGGGCAGTACTTC. Translation: CASSPPGTRPGQYF.

V and J are TRBV9 and TRBJ2-1; 11 nucleotides align to TRBD2. Trimming removed 7 bases from V and 0 bases from J; junction bases left unmatched: 6. The length of the CDR3 is 16 residues. Germline V gene sequence: CDR1 SGDLS, CDR2 YYNGEE. The chain's CDR3 is CASWASGRSSYNEQFF. CDR3 nucleotide sequence: TGTGCCAGCTGGGCTAGCGGGAGGAGCTCCTACAATGAGCAGTTCTTC.

Within the sample, this clone is medium-sized. This chain joins TRBV6-8 and TRBJ1-2; TRBD1 matches 9 bases. CDR1 is MNHGY and CDR2 is SAAAGT in the germline V gene. J lost 2 bases, V lost 0 bases, and 4 bases had no gene match. The CDR3 length is 16 residues. In DNA form, the CDR3 reads TGTGCCAGCAGTTACTCTGGGACAGGGCTCAACTATGGCTACACCTTC. Translating it yields CASSYSGTGLNYGYTF.

This chain links TRBV28 with TRBJ2-3; TRBD2 might be the D (6 bases). V was pared by 6 bases and J by 6 bases, with 19 bases between. CDR1 is MDHEN, CDR2 SYDVKM, per germline. This CDR3 is 15 amino acids long. Here the CDR3 reads CASRSAGLSPDTQYF. The CDR3 DNA is TGTGCCAGCAGATCCGCGGGACTTTCCCCCGATACGCAGTATTTT. Using reference TRBV28 and TRBJ2-3 for the parts outside the CDR3, the full variable domain is DVKVTQSSRYLVKRTGEKVFLECVQDMDHENMFWYRQDPGLGLRLIYFSYDVKMKEKGDIPEGYSVSREKKERFSLILESASTNQTSMYLCASRSAGLSPDTQYFGPGTRLTVL.

This clone came up a few times. The genes are TRBV11-3 and TRBJ2-2; D is unclear. Trimming shortened V by 3 bases and J by 6 bases, and 14 bases separated the two germline ends. The CDR3 has 15 residues. Germline V CDR1 and CDR2: SGHNT, YENEEA. CDR3 sequence: CASSLEIPTSGELFF. In DNA form, the CDR3 reads TGTGCCAGCAGCTTGGAAATTCCCACCTCCGGGGAGCTGTTTTTT. The full variable domain, in which reference TRBV11-3 and TRBJ2-2 provide the parts outside the CDR3, is EAGVVQSPRYKIIEKKQPVAFWCNPISGHNTLYWYLQNLGQGPELLIRYENEEAVDDSQLPKDRFSAERLKGVDSTLKIQPAELGDSAVYLCASSLEIPTSGELFFGEGSRLTVL.

This rearrangement joins TRBV5-1 to TRBJ2-7; 9 bases are shared with TRBD1. In germline, CDR1 is SGHRS, CDR2 YFSETQ. J was trimmed by 3 bases and V by 0 bases; bases with no gene match: 10. The CDR3 loop spans 17 amino acids. This chain's CDR3 is CASSLGNPGTGNYEQYF. CDR3 bases: TGCGCCAGCAGCTTGGGTAATCCGGGGACAGGGAACTACGAGCAGTACTTC.

The chain has TRBV28 and TRBJ1-4; a possible D gene is TRBD1 (5 bases). V was clipped by 10 bases and J by 4 bases, with 22 bases between them. This CDR3 is 16 amino acids long. Germline V gene lookup returns CDR1 MDHEN and CDR2 SYDVKM. CDR3 sequence: CATSSPQDSINEKLFF. CDR3 DNA: TGTGCCACCTCATCCCCCCAAGACAGCATTAATGAAAAACTGTTTTTT.

CDR3 sequence: CASSRTGQTEAFF. The CDR3 region has the DNA TGTGCCAGCAGCAGGACAGGGCAAACTGAAGCTTTCTTT. The chain is built from TRBV7-1 and TRBJ1-1; 8 nucleotides agree with TRBD1. TRBV7-1 is annotated as an ORF whose role is uncertain. Trimming removed 5 bases from V and 5 bases from J; junction bases left unmatched: 4. The CDR3 consists of 13 residues.

The V call is TRBV6-8, the J call TRBJ2-1; 7 bases line up with TRBD2. The V segment lost 5 bases and the J segment 8 bases; nucleotides outside the gene matches: 9. The CDR3 is 14 residues long. Germline values: CDR1 MNHGY, CDR2 SAAAGT. The CDR3 protein is CASSVSGGRDEQFF. In nucleotides, the CDR3 is TGTGCCAGCAGTGTATCCGGGGGGAGGGATGAGCAGTTCTTC.

The V gene is TRBV10-2, the J gene TRBJ2-7; a possible D gene is TRBD1 (6 bases). The CDR3 covers 12 residues. The V gene lost 8 bases and the J gene lost 3 bases, with 11 bases spanning the gap. Germline CDR1 is WSHSY and CDR2 is SAAADI. In nucleotides, the CDR3 is TGCGCCAGCTCAGAACAGGGCTACGAGCAGTACTTC. Translating it yields CASSEQGYEQYF.

This clone is classed as large. This sequence joins TRBV6-8 and TRBJ1-2, with D possibly matching TRBD1 (5 bases). The CDR3 spans 14 residues. Trimming removed 0 bases at V and 4 bases at J, with 9 bases between. Germline V gene data show CDR1 as MNHGY and CDR2 as SAAAGT. CDR3 region: CASSYSGAAYGYTF. For the CDR3, the DNA is TGTGCCAGCAGTTACTCAGGGGCAGCCTATGGCTACACCTTC.

The gene calls are TRBV28 and TRBJ2-6; no firm D call. V gave up 6 bases and J gave up 0 bases, with 9 bases separating them. Germline values: CDR1 MDHEN, CDR2 SYDVKM. CDR3 size: 15 residues. CDR3 coding DNA: TGTGCCAGCAGCGAGGATCCCTCTGGGGCCAACGTCCTGACTTTC. Its translation: CASSEDPSGANVLTF.

The V gene is TRBV19, the J gene TRBJ1-5; D gene uncertain. Germline CDR1 is LNHDA and CDR2 is SQIVND (reference sequence). V lost 6 bases to trimming and J lost 7 bases, with 10 bases between them. This CDR3 is built from 12 residues. CDR3 amino acids: CASSRAGQPQHF. CDR3 DNA sequence: TGTGCCAGTAGCCGCGCGGGGCAGCCCCAGCATTTT.

By share, this clone ranks as medium-sized. J is TRBJ2-2 and V is TRBV9; no clear D gene. The CDR3 sequence is 13 residues long. V gave up 3 bases and J gave up 6 bases, with 9 bases separating them. Germline V gene sequence: CDR1 SGDLS, CDR2 YYNGEE. The CDR3 sequence: CASSASGSGELFF. In nucleotides, the CDR3 is TGTGCCAGCAGCGCGAGTGGATCCGGGGAGCTGTTTTTT.

By share, this clone ranks as medium-sized. One end of the junction varies from germline; a read error may be responsible. The rearrangement uses TRBV6-4 and TRBJ1-5; possibly TRBD1 for D (6 bases). This CDR3 spans 11 amino acids. Germline V CDR1 and CDR2: MRHNA, SNTAGT. The CDR3 is CASSLGTRLNF. CDR3 nucleotide sequence: TGTGCCAGCTCCCTCGGGACACGATTAAATTTT.

This clone came up a few times. CDR3 DNA sequence: TGTGCCAGTAGTACGCAGGGGACGAACACCGGGGAGCTGTTTTTT. Protein sequence: CASSTQGTNTGELFF. This sequence joins TRBV19 and TRBJ2-2; D perhaps matches TRBD1 (6 bases). The V end lost 4 bases, the J end lost 0 bases, and 9 bases lay between the germline ends. CDR3 size: 15 residues. Germline CDR1 and CDR2: LNHDA and SQIVND (reference sequence).

This clone was counted a few times. The chain joins TRBV19 to TRBJ2-7; D perhaps matches TRBD1 (5 bases). The CDR3 sequence is 13 residues long. Germline values: CDR1 LNHDA, CDR2 SQIVND (reference sequence). The V gene lost 0 bases and the J gene lost 10 bases, with 13 bases spanning the gap. CDR3 sequence reads: CASSIDPGQGQYF. The DNA for the CDR3 is TGTGCCAGTAGTATAGATCCCGGCCAGGGACAGTACTTC.

The chain combines TRBV6-7 with TRBJ1-2, with D perhaps TRBD1 (5 bases). TRBV6-7 is marked as an open reading frame, function uncertain. The CDR3 extends over 15 amino acids. Trimming pared 4 bases from V and 5 bases from J, leaving 17 bases between. CDR3 in DNA: TGTGCCAGCAGTTTGGGGGGTGTTAGTCAGTATGGCTACACCTTC. This gives the protein CASSLGGVSQYGYTF.

This clone was recorded a few times. CDR3 sequence: CASSPHRANTEAFF. The CDR3 DNA reads TGTGCCAGTAGCCCGCATAGAGCGAACACTGAAGCTTTCTTT. The chain recombines TRBV19 with TRBJ1-1; no clear D gene. This CDR3 has 14 amino acids. V was cut by 6 bases and J by 1 base, with 12 bases left in between. Per germline, CDR1 LNHDA and CDR2 SQIVND (reference sequence).

This clone came up a few times. The V and J genes are TRBV6-8 and TRBJ2-1, with TRBD2 matching 12 bases. Germline V gives CDR1 MNHGY, CDR2 SAAAGT. CDR3 size: 19 residues. The V gene end was trimmed by 5 bases and the J gene end by 8 bases; junction bases not matched to a gene: 19. CDR3 sequence: CASSDPGLAGGISADEQFF. The CDR3 DNA reads TGTGCCAGCAGTGACCCCGGGCTAGCGGGGGGGATTAGTGCCGATGAGCAGTTCTTC.

This clone has only a few counts. This CDR3 reads CATSRDGGGSSSYNSPLHF. CDR3 nucleotide sequence: TGTGCCACCAGCAGAGATGGGGGCGGCAGCAGCTCCTATAATTCACCCCTCCACTTT. The chain joins TRBV15 to TRBJ1-6; possible D gene TRBD1, 6 bases. The CDR3 has 19 amino acids. Germline V lookup: CDR1 LNHNV, CDR2 YYDKDF (reference sequence). Trimming removed 0 bases at V and 0 bases at J, with 15 bases between.

In this sample, this clone is large. V and J are TRBV14 and TRBJ2-7, with TRBD1 as a possible D gene (6 bases). CDR1 and CDR2 (germline): SGHDN, FVKESK. The CDR3 extends over 13 amino acids. Trimming removed 8 bases from V and 8 bases from J, with 19 bases in between. The chain's CDR3 is CASAVGHFTQQYF. CDR3 coding DNA: TGTGCCAGCGCGGTGGGACATTTTACTCAGCAGTACTTC.

This clone ranks as medium-sized. The chain joins TRBV11-3 to TRBJ2-3; no firm D call. Trimming pared 5 bases from V and 0 bases from J, leaving 12 bases between. The CDR3 is 15 amino acids. Germline assignment: CDR1 SGHNT and CDR2 YENEEA. Here the CDR3 reads CASSLTPLSTDTQYF. The CDR3 DNA follows: TGTGCCAGCAGCCTGACACCCTTGAGCACAGATACGCAGTATTTT.